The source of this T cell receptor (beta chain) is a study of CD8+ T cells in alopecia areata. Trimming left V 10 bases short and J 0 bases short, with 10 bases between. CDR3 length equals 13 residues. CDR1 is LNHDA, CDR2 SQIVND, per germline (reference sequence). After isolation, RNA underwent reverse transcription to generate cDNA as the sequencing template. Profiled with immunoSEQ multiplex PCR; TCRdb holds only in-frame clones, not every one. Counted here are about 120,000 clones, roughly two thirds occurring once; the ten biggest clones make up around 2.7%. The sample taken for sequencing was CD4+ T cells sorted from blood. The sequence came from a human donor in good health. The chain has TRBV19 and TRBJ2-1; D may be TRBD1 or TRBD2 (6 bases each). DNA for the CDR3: TGTGCCACTCGGGGGCCCTCCTACAATGAGCAGTTCTTC. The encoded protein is CATRGPSYNEQFF.